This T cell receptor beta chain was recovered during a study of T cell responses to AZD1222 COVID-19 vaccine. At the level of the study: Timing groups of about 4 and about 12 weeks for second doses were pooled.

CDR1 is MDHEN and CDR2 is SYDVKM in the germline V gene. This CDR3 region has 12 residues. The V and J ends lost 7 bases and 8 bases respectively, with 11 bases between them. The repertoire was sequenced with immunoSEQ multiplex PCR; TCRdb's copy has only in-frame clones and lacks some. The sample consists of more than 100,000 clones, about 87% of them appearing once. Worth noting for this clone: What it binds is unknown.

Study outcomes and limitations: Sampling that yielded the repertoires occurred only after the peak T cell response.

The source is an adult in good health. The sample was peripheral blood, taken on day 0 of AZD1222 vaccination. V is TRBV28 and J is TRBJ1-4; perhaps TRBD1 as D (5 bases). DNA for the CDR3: TGTGCCAGCAAGGTTGGGGCGGAAAAACTGTTTTTT. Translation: CASKVGAEKLFF.